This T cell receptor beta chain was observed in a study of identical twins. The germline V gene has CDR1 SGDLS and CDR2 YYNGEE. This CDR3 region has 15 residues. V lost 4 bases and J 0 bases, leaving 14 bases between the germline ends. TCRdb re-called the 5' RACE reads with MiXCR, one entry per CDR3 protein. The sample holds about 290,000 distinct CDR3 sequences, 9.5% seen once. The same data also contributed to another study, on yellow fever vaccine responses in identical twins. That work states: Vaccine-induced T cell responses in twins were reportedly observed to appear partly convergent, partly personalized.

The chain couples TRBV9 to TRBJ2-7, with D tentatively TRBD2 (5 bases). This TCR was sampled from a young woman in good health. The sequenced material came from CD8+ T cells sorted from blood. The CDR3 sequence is CASSITAGPSYEQYF. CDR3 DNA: TGTGCCAGCAGCATAACGGCGGGCCCCTCCTACGAGCAGTACTTC.